Listed here are 18 T cell receptor beta chains from one sample, sequenced in a study of neoadjuvant anti-PD-1 for oral cavity cancer. Time point defined: after neoadjuvant nivolumab, at surgical resection. Measured with immunoSEQ multiplex PCR; TCRdb has only the in-frame clones, and not every one. The data hold tens of thousands of clones, with roughly 90% observed a single time. Specimen: PBMCs, collected after nivolumab (anti-PD-1) treatment. Receptor source: a person aged 35-79 years with oral cavity squamous cell carcinoma.

This clone was counted a single time. The chain combines TRBV7-3 with TRBJ2-7, with 11 positions matching TRBD2. The V segment lost 3 bases and the J segment 3 bases; nucleotides outside the gene matches: 1. This CDR3 region has 14 residues. Germline CDR1 and CDR2: SGHTA and FQGTGA. CDR3 nucleotides: TGTGCCAGCAGCTTTACTAGCGGGAGCTACGAGCAGTACTTC. Translated, it gives CASSFTSGSYEQYF. The full variable domain, completed using reference TRBV7-3 and TRBJ2-7, is GAGVSQTPSNKVTEKGKYVELRCDPISGHTALYWYRQSLGQGPEFLIYFQGTGAADDSGLPNDRFFAVRPEGSVSTLKIQRTERGDSAVYLCASSFTSGSYEQYFGPGTRLTVT.

The chain links TRBV5-1 to TRBJ1-1; 11 bases line up with TRBD1. The CDR3 contains 16 residues. Germline CDR1 is SGHRS and CDR2 is YFSETQ. V lost 5 bases and J lost 5; bases outside the gene matches: 11. The DNA of the CDR3 is TGCGCCAGCAGTTATGGACAGGGGGCTAGTTGGACTGAAGCTTTCTTT. It yields the protein CASSYGQGASWTEAFF.

This chain links TRBV19 with TRBJ2-3; TRBD2 matches 8 bases. Germline lookup yields CDR1 LNHDA and CDR2 SQIVND (reference sequence). CDR3 length: 15 residues. V shed 4 bases, J shed 4 bases, and the junction held 7 bases outside the gene matches. Written as DNA, the CDR3 is TGTGCCAGTAGTAATAACGGGGGGGCCCCAGATACGCAGTATTTT. The encoded protein is CASSNNGGAPDTQYF. Filled out from reference TRBV19 and TRBJ2-3, the complete variable domain reads DGGITQSPKYLFRKEGQNVTLSCEQNLNHDAMYWYRQDPGQGLRLIYYSQIVNDFQKGDIAEGYSVSREKKESFPLTVTSAQKNPTAFYLCASSNNGGAPDTQYFGPGTRLTVL.

This clone was detected a few times. The chain couples TRBV15 to TRBJ1-4; no firm D call. Germline V gene data show CDR1 as LNHNV and CDR2 as YYDKDF (reference sequence). The CDR3 runs to 15 residues. Deletions cut 0 bases from V and 8 bases from J, with 13 bases between. CDR3 amino acids: CATSRDAGVGEKLFF. Written as DNA, the CDR3 is TGTGCCACCAGCAGAGATGCCGGGGTGGGAGAAAAACTGTTTTTT. Full variable domain (outside the CDR3, taken from reference TRBV15 and TRBJ1-4): DAMVIQNPRYQVTQFGKPVTLSCSQTLNHNVMYWYQQKSSQAPKLLFHYYDKDFNNEADTPDNFQSRRPNTSFCFLDIRSPGLGDTAMYLCATSRDAGVGEKLFFGSGTQLSVL.

This clone was counted between two and nine times. J is TRBJ1-1 and V is TRBV9; D ambiguous. This CDR3 spans 14 amino acids. Germline V gene data show CDR1 as SGDLS and CDR2 as YYNGEE. V was pared by 0 bases and J by 0 bases, with 6 bases between. The CDR3 here is CASSVEVMNTEAFF. The CDR3 region has the DNA TGTGCCAGCAGCGTAGAGGTCATGAACACTGAAGCTTTCTTT.

This chain joins TRBV2 and TRBJ1-2; no clear D. Germline-derived CDR1 and CDR2 are SNHLY and FYNNEI. This CDR3 spans 13 amino acids. The V gene lost 4 bases and the J gene lost 1 base, with 7 bases spanning the gap. Here the CDR3 DNA reads TGTGCCAGCAGTGTACACAATAACTATGGCTACACCTTC. Protein: CASSVHNNYGYTF.

The chain employs TRBV6-1 and TRBJ1-5; D is possibly TRBD1 (6 bases). Germline CDR1 is MNHNS and CDR2 is SASEGT. The V gene lost 6 bases and the J gene lost 4 bases, with 13 bases spanning the gap. The CDR3 is 14 residues long. CDR3 nucleotide sequence: TGTGCCAGCAGACCAACAGGGAATAATCAGCCCCAGCATTTT. This codes for CASRPTGNNQPQHF.

The chain links TRBV5-4 to TRBJ2-7; D might be TRBD1 (7 bases). V was clipped by 6 bases and J by 4 bases, with 17 bases between them. Germline-derived CDR1 and CDR2 are SGHNT and YYREEE (reference sequence). This CDR3 is 14 amino acids long. Here the CDR3 reads CASTSGGGAYEQYF. The CDR3 nucleotides are TGTGCCAGCACGTCCGGAGGGGGCGCATACGAGCAGTACTTC.

V is TRBV27 and J is TRBJ1-5; D uncertain. The V and J ends lost 3 bases and 5 bases respectively, with 8 bases between them. This CDR3 spans 13 amino acids. CDR1 and CDR2 (germline): MNHEY, SMNVEV (reference sequence). The CDR3 region is CASSLKEYQPQHF. CDR3 bases: TGTGCCAGCAGTTTGAAGGAATATCAGCCCCAGCATTTT.

This CDR3 is CASSPGGLKPEGYNEQFF. The CDR3 DNA reads TGCGCCAGCAGCCCAGGGGGACTAAAACCCGAGGGTTACAATGAGCAGTTCTTC. This chain connects TRBV4-1 to TRBJ2-1, with D tentatively TRBD1 or TRBD2 (7 bases each). The germline CDR1 and CDR2 sequences are MGHRA and YSYEKL. Trimming removed 4 bases at V and 4 bases at J, with 23 bases between. This CDR3 has 18 residues.

The rearrangement joins TRBV7-9 to TRBJ1-5, with TRBD1 matching 10 bases. The length of the CDR3 is 13 residues. With V trimmed by 4 bases and J by 7 bases, 1 base remained unmatched. Germline V gives CDR1 SEHNR, CDR2 FQNEAQ (reference sequence). As DNA, the CDR3 is TGTGCCAGCAGCTGGGACAGGGGACAGCCCCAGCATTTT. Translating gives CASSWDRGQPQHF. Combining the CDR3 with reference TRBV7-9 and TRBJ1-5 gives the whole variable domain DTGVSQNPRHKITKRGQNVTFRCDPISEHNRLYWYRQTLGQGPEFLTYFQNEAQLEKSRLLSDRFSAERPKGSFSTLEIQRTEQGDSAMYLCASSWDRGQPQHFGDGTRLSIL.

The chain joins TRBV13 to TRBJ2-7, with D tentatively TRBD1 or TRBD2 (6 bases each). Germline V lookup: CDR1 PRHDT, CDR2 FYEKMQ (reference sequence). This CDR3 is 15 amino acids long. V was clipped by 6 bases and J by 6 bases, with 21 bases between them. The CDR3, as DNA: TGTGCCAGCAGACCGGTAGCACAGGGAGGCGGCGAGCAGTACTTC. This gives the protein CASRPVAQGGGEQYF.

The chain combines TRBV9 with TRBJ1-1; D is unresolved. Deletions cut 0 bases from V and 10 bases from J, with 13 bases between. The CDR3 totals 13 residues. Germline-derived CDR1 and CDR2 are SGDLS and YYNGEE. This CDR3 reads CASSVVVGGRAFF. CDR3 DNA: TGTGCCAGCAGCGTAGTGGTCGGCGGCCGAGCTTTCTTT.

The chain combines TRBV5-1 with TRBJ1-3, with D possibly matching TRBD1 (6 bases). This CDR3 has 17 amino acids. Between the trimmed V and J ends, which lost 0 bases and 0 bases, there was a span of 13 bases. CDR1 is SGHRS, CDR2 YFSETQ, per germline. The CDR3 nucleotides are TGCGCCAGCAGCTTGGAGGCGCGGACAGCCTCTGGAAACACCATATATTTT. Translating it yields CASSLEARTASGNTIYF.

The chain combines TRBV19 with TRBJ1-5; D remains unclear. This CDR3 region has 14 residues. The germline CDR1 and CDR2 sequences are LNHDA and SQIVND (reference sequence). V was cut by 2 bases and J by 5 bases, with 10 bases left in between. The DNA of the CDR3 is TGTGCCAGTAGTATAAGAGGGAAGGATCAGCCCCAGCATTTT. Translation gives CASSIRGKDQPQHF.

The chain is built from TRBV5-6 and TRBJ2-1; D unresolved. Trimming removed 4 bases at V and 6 bases at J, with 11 bases between. Germline CDR1 reads SGHDT; CDR2 reads YYEEEE. This CDR3 has 13 amino acids. In nucleotides, the CDR3 is TGTGCCAGCAGCCGATTTGGGCGCAATGAGCAGTTCTTC. As protein: CASSRFGRNEQFF.

On this clone itself: The junction does not match germline at one end; this may be a read error. The chain joins TRBV2 to TRBJ2-4; D possibly corresponds to TRBD2 (5 bases). The CDR3 is 12 amino acids. Germline V gives CDR1 SNHLY, CDR2 FYNNEI. The CDR3 sequence is CASSRGSQTGSF. The CDR3 DNA reads as TGTGCCAGCAGTCGGGGTTCTCAAACCGGGTCCTTC. Full variable domain (missing parts from reference TRBV2 and TRBJ2-4): EPEVTQTPSHQVTQMGQEVILRCVPISNHLYFYWYRQILGQKVEFLVSFYNNEISEKSEIFDDQFSVERPDGSNFTLKIRSTKLEDSAMYFCASSRGSQTGSFGAGTRLSVL.

The chain uses TRBV7-9 and TRBJ1-2; D remains unclear. The CDR3 length is 13 residues. CDR1 is SEHNR, CDR2 FQNEAQ, per germline (reference sequence). Trimming took 4 bases from V and 8 from J, leaving 14 bases between them. CDR3: CASSSRHFYGYTF. The CDR3 coding sequence is TGTGCCAGCAGCTCCCGACACTTCTACGGCTACACCTTC.